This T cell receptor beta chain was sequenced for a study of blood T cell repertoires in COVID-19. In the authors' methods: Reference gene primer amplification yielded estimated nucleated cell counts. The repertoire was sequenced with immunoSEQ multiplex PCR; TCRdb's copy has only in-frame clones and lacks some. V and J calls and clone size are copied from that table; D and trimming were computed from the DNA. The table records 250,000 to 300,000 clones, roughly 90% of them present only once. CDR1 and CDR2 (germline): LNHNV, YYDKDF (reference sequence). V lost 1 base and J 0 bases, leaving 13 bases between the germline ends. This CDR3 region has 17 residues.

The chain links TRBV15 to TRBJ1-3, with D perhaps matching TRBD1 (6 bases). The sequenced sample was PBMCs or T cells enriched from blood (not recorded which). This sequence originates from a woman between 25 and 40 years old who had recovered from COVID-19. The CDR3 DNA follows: TGTGCCACCAGCAGAGGTTATGACAGGAACTCTGGAAACACCATATATTTT. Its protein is CATSRGYDRNSGNTIYF.